These 26 T cell receptor beta chains were sequenced from one sample in a study of T-cell memory formation after mild COVID-19. One entry per CDR3 protein results from TCRdb running MiXCR on the 5' RACE reads. Here the sample spans under 600,000 distinct CDR3 sequences, approximately 21% being singletons. Material for sequencing was PBMCs or a T cell subset sorted from them (not recorded which). The receptor source for this set is an adult woman who had mild COVID-19 (a few samples of this study predate the infection). Cell type and time point are not known.

The chain uses TRBV5-5 and TRBJ1-6, with D unclear. V was cut by 2 bases and J by 5 bases, with 8 bases left in between. CDR1 SGHKS and CDR2 YYEKEE come from the germline V gene (reference sequence). This CDR3 comprises 14 residues. The CDR3 loop is CASSFGSNNSPLHF. The CDR3 DNA is TGTGCCAGCAGCTTCGGCAGCAATAATTCACCCCTCCACTTT.

The J gene is TRBJ2-3, the V gene TRBV3-1; the match to TRBD2 covers 10 bases. Trimming removed 4 bases from V and 4 bases from J; junction bases left unmatched: 8. Germline V CDR1 and CDR2: LGHDT, YNNKEL (reference sequence). CDR3 length: 16 residues. As DNA, the CDR3 is TGTGCCAGCAGCCTAGCTCGGAGCGGGGGGGCAGATACGCAGTATTTT. This sequence encodes CASSLARSGGADTQYF.

The rearrangement joins TRBV25-1 to TRBJ2-3, with TRBD1 as a possible D gene (6 bases). The CDR3 runs to 14 residues. Germline V lookup: CDR1 MGHDK, CDR2 SYGVNS. V was shortened by 6 bases and J by 2 bases, with 12 bases between the two germline ends. The chain's CDR3 is CASSQTGPTDTQYF. CDR3 bases: TGTGCCAGCAGCCAGACAGGACCCACAGATACGCAGTATTTT.

This chain links TRBV6-5 with TRBJ2-1; 11 bases are a match to TRBD2. V gave up 6 bases and J gave up 9 bases; unmatched junction bases: 10. The CDR3 contains 15 residues. Germline-derived CDR1 and CDR2 are MNHEY and SVGAGI. CDR3 coding DNA: TGTGCCAGCAGCCTCGCACTAGCGGGGGTATCTGAGCAGTTCTTC. This translates into CASSLALAGVSEQFF.

This chain uses TRBV6-1 with TRBJ2-1, with D unresolved. Germline CDR1 is MNHNS and CDR2 is SASEGT. The CDR3 length is 13 residues. The germline V and J ends were trimmed by 6 bases and 7 bases, with 13 bases remaining between them. The CDR3: CASRLTATNEQFF. CDR3 DNA: TGTGCCAGCAGGTTGACCGCCACGAATGAGCAGTTCTTC.

At least ten counts were recorded for this clonotype. The chain joins TRBV7-9 to TRBJ1-1, with 7 nucleotides matching TRBD1. CDR3 length: 17 residues. From germline, CDR1 is SEHNR and CDR2 FQNEAQ (reference sequence). V was pared by 3 bases and J by 3 bases, with 13 bases of the junction left unmatched. The chain's CDR3 is CASSFGQGVGYDTEAFF. CDR3 bases: TGTGCCAGCAGCTTTGGGCAGGGGGTAGGATATGACACTGAAGCTTTCTTT.

This clonotype was seen only a few times. The J gene is TRBJ2-4, the V gene TRBV12-3 or TRBV12-4, with D maybe TRBD2 (5 bases). V was shortened by 6 bases and J by 3 bases, with 12 bases between the two germline ends. The CDR3 extends over 14 amino acids. This chain's CDR3 is CASSPGLVKNIQYF. The CDR3, as DNA: TGTGCCAGCAGCCCGGGGTTAGTCAAAAACATTCAGTACTTC.

The chain is built from TRBV25-1 and TRBJ1-1, with 7 bases fitting TRBD1. The length of the CDR3 is 14 residues. Germline V gene data show CDR1 as MGHDK and CDR2 as SYGVNS. Trimming removed 7 bases from V and 1 base from J; junction bases left unmatched: 6. DNA for the CDR3: TGTGCCAGCACCTCGACAGGGTGGAACACTGAAGCTTTCTTT. The encoded protein is CASTSTGWNTEAFF.

This clonotype was picked up a small number of times. V is TRBV19 and J is TRBJ2-7; 9 bases align to TRBD1. With 5 bases clipped from V and 6 bases from J, the junction kept 11 bases outside the gene matches. The CDR3 covers 15 residues. The germline V gene encodes CDR1 LNHDA and CDR2 SQIVND (reference sequence). The CDR3 coding sequence is TGTGCCAGTAGTGACTACAGGGGGCGCGGTGGCGAGCAGTACTTC. Protein sequence: CASSDYRGRGGEQYF.

This clonotype appeared a few times. The genes are TRBV5-1 and TRBJ2-6; D may be TRBD1 or TRBD2 (6 bases each). The V end was cut by 1 base, the J end by 4 bases, with 15 bases between. Germline assignment: CDR1 SGHRS and CDR2 YFSETQ. This CDR3 spans 17 amino acids. CDR3 sequence: CASSLRTGANGANVLTF. The CDR3 DNA reads as TGCGCCAGCAGCTTGAGGACGGGGGCCAACGGGGCCAACGTCCTGACTTTC.

V and J are TRBV12-3 or TRBV12-4 and TRBJ1-3; the D is unclear. This CDR3 spans 15 amino acids. V lost 6 bases to trimming and J lost 0 bases, with 12 bases between them. The CDR3 spells CASSPSKDSGNTIYF. The CDR3 DNA is TGTGCCAGCAGCCCCTCGAAGGACTCTGGAAACACCATATATTTT.

The V call is TRBV5-4, the J call TRBJ2-7, with 10 bases matching TRBD1. V shed 3 bases, J shed 4 bases, and the junction held 10 bases outside the gene matches. CDR1 and CDR2 (germline): SGHNT, YYREEE (reference sequence). The CDR3 consists of 16 residues. The CDR3 loop is CASSSLPGQGWYEQYF. In DNA, the CDR3 is TGTGCCAGCAGCTCACTTCCGGGACAGGGGTGGTACGAGCAGTACTTC.

The rearrangement joins TRBV19 to TRBJ2-4; D possibly corresponds to TRBD1 (7 bases). V was cut by 6 bases and J by 7 bases, with 16 bases left in between. The CDR3 contains 14 residues. In germline, CDR1 is LNHDA, CDR2 SQIVND (reference sequence). In DNA form, the CDR3 reads TGTGCCAGTAGCGCCAAACAGGGGAGGAACATTCAGTACTTC. It translates to CASSAKQGRNIQYF.

The chain combines TRBV7-9 with TRBJ2-5; TRBD2 is a possible D gene (6 bases). V was clipped by 4 bases and J by 3 bases, with 18 bases between them. Germline-derived CDR1 and CDR2 are SEHNR and FQNEAQ (reference sequence). The CDR3 is 16 amino acids. CDR3 residues: CASSSTPRDFKETQYF. CDR3 nucleotide sequence: TGTGCCAGCAGCTCAACCCCCCGGGACTTCAAAGAGACCCAGTACTTC.

This chain joins TRBV18 and TRBJ1-6; 10 bases are shared with TRBD1. The CDR3 sequence is 15 residues long. After removal of 5 bases from V and 7 bases from J, the junction contained 5 bases not matched to a gene. Germline values: CDR1 KGHSH, CDR2 LQKENI. CDR3 sequence (DNA): TGTGCCAGCTCATCGACAGGGGGCACGAATTCACCCCTCCACTTT. Translation gives CASSSTGGTNSPLHF. Supplemented by reference TRBV18 and TRBJ1-6, the full variable domain reads NAGVMQNPRHLVRRRGQEARLRCSPMKGHSHVYWYRQLPEEGLKFMVYLQKENIIDESGMPKERFSAEFPKEGPSILRIQQVVRGDSAAYFCASSSTGGTNSPLHFGNGTRLTVT.

This clonotype was observed a few times. V and J are TRBV6-2 or TRBV6-3 and TRBJ1-1; D is undetermined. The length of the CDR3 is 13 residues. Trimming removed 5 bases from V and 5 bases from J, with 12 bases in between. The germline V gene encodes CDR1 MNHEY and CDR2 SVGEGT. The CDR3 DNA reads TGTGCCAGCAGTCCCCATGGGGTAACTGAAGCTTTCTTT. Translated: CASSPHGVTEAFF.

The gene calls are TRBV20-1 and TRBJ2-1; 13 bases fit TRBD2. Trimming cost V 0 bases and J 4 bases; bases outside gene matches: 9. The CDR3 extends over 18 amino acids. The germline V gene has CDR1 DFQATT and CDR2 SNEGSKA (reference sequence). CDR3 nucleotide sequence: TGCAGTGCTAGAGATCCCCGGACTAGCGGGAGTTGGTACAATGAGCAGTTCTTC. Its translation is CSARDPRTSGSWYNEQFF.

The chain joins TRBV15 to TRBJ2-7; 10 bases fit TRBD1. With V trimmed by 5 bases and J by 2 bases, 6 bases remained unmatched. Germline CDR1 and CDR2: LNHNV and YYDKDF (reference sequence). The CDR3 is made up of 15 amino acids. The CDR3 nucleotides read TGTGCCACCAGCGGAGTCGGGACAGGGGCCTACGAGCAGTACTTC. Protein: CATSGVGTGAYEQYF.

This rearrangement joins TRBV20-1 to TRBJ2-1; D might be TRBD1 (7 bases). V gave up 5 bases and J gave up 14 bases, with 25 bases separating them. Per germline, CDR1 DFQATT and CDR2 SNEGSKA (reference sequence). CDR3 length: 14 residues. CDR3 bases: TGCAGTGCTGATCAGGGGGGCGGCCCCGCACAGGAGTTCTTC. It encodes CSADQGGGPAQEFF.

This chain uses TRBV6-6 with TRBJ2-5; 7 nucleotides match TRBD2. This CDR3 comprises 15 residues. After removal of 6 bases from V and 1 base from J, the junction contained 8 bases not matched to a gene. In germline, CDR1 is MNHNY, CDR2 SVGAGI (reference sequence). The CDR3, as DNA: TGTGCCAGCAGAACGGGAGGAGAAATCCAAGAGACCCAGTACTTC. Encoded protein: CASRTGGEIQETQYF.

This clonotype was counted a few times. The rearrangement uses TRBV11-2 and TRBJ2-7; no reliable D call. Trimming left V 3 bases short and J 2 bases short, with 14 bases between. The CDR3 extends over 15 amino acids. CDR1 is SGHAT, CDR2 FQNNGV, per germline. The CDR3 bases are TGTGCCAGCAGCTTCGGAAACGCGCGTACCTACGAGCAGTACTTC. This codes for CASSFGNARTYEQYF.

The CDR3 region has the DNA TGTGCCAGCAGCCAAGATATGAGCTACGGGGAGCTGTTTTTT. This gives the protein CASSQDMSYGELFF. This rearrangement joins TRBV4-2 to TRBJ2-2; D remains unclear. Trimming removed 0 bases from V and 7 bases from J, with 9 bases in between. This CDR3 is 14 amino acids long. The V gene's germline CDR1 is LGHNA and CDR2 YNFKEQ.

CDR3 sequence: CASSPWTSGAVGTQYF. CDR3 DNA: TGTGCCAGCAGCCCTTGGACTAGCGGGGCCGTGGGGACCCAGTACTTC. The rearrangement links TRBV7-6 to TRBJ2-5, with 12 positions matching TRBD2. In germline, CDR1 is SGHVS, CDR2 FNYEAQ. The CDR3 totals 16 residues. With 5 bases clipped from V and 7 bases from J, the junction kept 11 bases outside the gene matches.

This clonotype came up a few times. The chain has TRBV27 and TRBJ1-4; TRBD1 might be the D (5 bases). CDR3 length: 17 amino acids. The germline CDR1 and CDR2 sequences are MNHEY and SMNVEV (reference sequence). The V and J ends lost 5 bases and 3 bases respectively, with 19 bases between them. CDR3 sequence: CASSLIGILGANEKLFF. The CDR3 nucleotides read TGTGCCAGCAGTCTCATCGGGATCCTGGGGGCTAATGAAAAACTGTTTTTT.

This chain joins TRBV19 and TRBJ1-1, with a possible D match to TRBD1 (5 bases). Germline CDR1 and CDR2: LNHDA and SQIVND (reference sequence). V dropped 0 bases and J dropped 0 bases, with 14 bases sitting between them. This CDR3 spans 17 amino acids. CDR3 sequence (DNA): TGTGCCAGTAGTATAGATCTCGGCGTCAGGGTGAACACTGAAGCTTTCTTT. As protein: CASSIDLGVRVNTEAFF. Full variable domain (remainder filled in from reference TRBV19 and TRBJ1-1): DGGITQSPKYLFRKEGQNVTLSCEQNLNHDAMYWYRQDPGQGLRLIYYSQIVNDFQKGDIAEGYSVSREKKESFPLTVTSAQKNPTAFYLCASSIDLGVRVNTEAFFGQGTRLTVV.

The V and J genes are TRBV18 and TRBJ2-3; D may be TRBD2 (7 bases). Germline CDR1 KGHSH, CDR2 LQKENI. CDR3 length: 15 amino acids. V lost 3 bases and J lost 1, with 11 bases in between. This chain's CDR3 is CASSPRGARTDTQYF. The CDR3 DNA sequence: TGTGCCAGCTCACCCCGGGGGGCTCGCACAGATACGCAGTATTTT.